This T cell receptor (beta chain) was identified in a study of blood T cell repertoires in COVID-19. Study as a whole: Acute-phase and convalescent COVID-19 samples originated in the United States, Italy and Spain.

Recruited during active infection, patients (from Seattle) were subsequently followed longitudinally. TCRdb's copy holds only in-frame clones and misses some; the assay was immunoSEQ multiplex PCR. This table has 250,000 to 300,000 clones, almost 90% appearing once. The CDR3 spans 14 residues. The junction had 9 bases not matched to a gene; V was cut back by 7 bases and J by 5 bases. The germline CDR1 and CDR2 sequences are SNHLY and FYNNEI. The source is a woman aged 25 to 39 with COVID-19, enrolled during active disease. The rearrangement joins TRBV2 to TRBJ2-5; 8 bases fit TRBD2. Sequenced material: peripheral blood. The CDR3 DNA reads as TGTGCCAGCACAATGGGACTAGGGGGGGAGACCCAGTACTTC. Amino acids: CASTMGLGGETQYF. The whole variable domain, remainder taken from reference TRBV2 and TRBJ2-5, is EPEVTQTPSHQVTQMGQEVILRCVPISNHLYFYWYRQILGQKVEFLVSFYNNEISEKSEIFDDQFSVERPDGSNFTLKIRSTKLEDSAMYFCASTMGLGGETQYFGPGTRLLVL.